This entry lists 6 T cell receptor beta chains sequenced from one sample in a study of cytomegalovirus exposure and HLA in healthy donors (dated by TCRdb to 2015 to 2018). Library creation used the immunoSEQ multiplex PCR assay. For the multiplex PCR, a mixture combining 60 forward primers for TCR Vbeta segments and 13 reverse primers for TCR Jbeta segments was used. Not all clones reach the TCRdb copy of this immuneACCESS table, which keeps in-frame sequences only. Checked studies attribute under half of the gap to unresolved V genes and leave the rest unexplained. This sample is represented by over 150,000 clones; approximately 80% of them were singletons. The top ten constitute 4.8% of the sample. Specimen: PBMCs. Receptor source: a man aged 18 to 29 in good health and CMV-seronegative.

The sample holds one count of this clone. V is TRBV9 and J is TRBJ2-2; D not certain. Germline V gene lookup returns CDR1 SGDLS and CDR2 YYNGEE. The CDR3 has 13 residues. V was clipped by 1 base and J by 7 bases, with 8 bases between them. The CDR3 loop is CASSVSRYGELFF. The CDR3 region has the DNA TGTGCCAGCAGCGTATCGCGCTACGGGGAGCTGTTTTTT. The full variable domain, with the rest looked up from reference TRBV9 and TRBJ2-2, is DSGVTQTPKHLITATGQRVTLRCSPRSGDLSVYWYQQSLDQGLQFLIQYYNGEERAKGNILERFSAQQFPDLHSELNLSSLELGDSALYFCASSVSRYGELFFGEGSRLTVL.

The rearrangement joins TRBV5-1 to TRBJ2-2; TRBD1 matches at 7 bases. The CDR3 covers 15 residues. Germline V gene lookup returns CDR1 SGHRS and CDR2 YFSETQ. After removal of 4 bases from V and 1 base from J, the junction contained 4 bases not matched to a gene. CDR3 nucleotide sequence: TGCGCCAGCAGCCGGCGACAGGGGAACACCGGGGAGCTGTTTTTT. Its protein is CASSRRQGNTGELFF.

This clone was recorded only once. The J gene is TRBJ1-6, the V gene TRBV2; 7 nucleotides line up with TRBD1. The CDR3 loop spans 14 amino acids. V trimming: 9 bases; J trimming: 5 bases; junction bases outside the gene matches: 7. Germline values: CDR1 SNHLY, CDR2 FYNNEI. CDR3 in DNA: TGTGCCAGATGGGAACAGGGGAATAATTCACCCCTCCACTTT. It codes for CARWEQGNNSPLHF.

The chain joins TRBV6-1 to TRBJ1-5; TRBD1 aligns across 8 bases. This CDR3 region has 15 residues. V shed 3 bases, J shed 5 bases, and the junction held 6 bases outside the gene matches. The germline V gene has CDR1 MNHNS and CDR2 SASEGT. This chain's CDR3 is CASSEAGGIYQPQHF. DNA of the CDR3: TGTGCCAGCAGTGAGGCAGGGGGCATTTATCAGCCCCAGCATTTT.

As for this clone: Other DNA sequences in the same sample also yield this CDR3. V usage is TRBV2 and J usage is TRBJ1-1; the D gene is possibly TRBD1 (5 bases). Germline CDR1 SNHLY, CDR2 FYNNEI. V lost 8 bases to trimming and J lost 4 bases, with 17 bases between them. The CDR3 length is 14 residues. The DNA of the CDR3 is TGTGCCAGCGGGCAGGGAAGAAGTGGCACTGAAGCTTTCTTT. This codes for CASGQGRSGTEAFF.

In DNA form, the CDR3 reads TGTGCCAGCAGTGAAGCGGCCTTTCACCGGTACTTC. Translation gives CASSEAAFHRYF. The genes are TRBV2 and TRBJ2-7; no clear D. The germline V gene has CDR1 SNHLY and CDR2 FYNNEI. The V and J ends lost 0 bases and 12 bases respectively, with 12 bases between them. The CDR3 length is 12 residues. Filled out from reference TRBV2 and TRBJ2-7, the complete variable domain reads EPEVTQTPSHQVTQMGQEVILRCVPISNHLYFYWYRQILGQKVEFLVSFYNNEISEKSEIFDDQFSVERPDGSNFTLKIRSTKLEDSAMYFCASSEAAFHRYFGPGTRLTVT.